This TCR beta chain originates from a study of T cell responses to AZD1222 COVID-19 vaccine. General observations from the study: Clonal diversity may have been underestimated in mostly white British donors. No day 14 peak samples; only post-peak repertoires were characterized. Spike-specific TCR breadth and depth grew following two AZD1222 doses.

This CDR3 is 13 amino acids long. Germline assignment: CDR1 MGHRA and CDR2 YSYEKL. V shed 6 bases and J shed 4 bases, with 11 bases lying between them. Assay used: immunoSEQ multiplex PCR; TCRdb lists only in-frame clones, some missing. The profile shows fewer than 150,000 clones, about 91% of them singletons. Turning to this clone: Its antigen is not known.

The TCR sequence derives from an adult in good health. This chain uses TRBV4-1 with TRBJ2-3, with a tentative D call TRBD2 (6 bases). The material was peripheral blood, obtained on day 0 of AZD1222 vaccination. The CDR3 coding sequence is TGCGCCAGCAGGAGTCCGGGGGCAGATACGCAGTATTTT. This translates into CASRSPGADTQYF.